This T cell receptor beta chain was documented in a study of vaccination and CD4 T cells after COVID-19. Study at large: Samples taken post-COVID came a median around 100 days after diagnosis, ranging from 35 to 161. Cellular stimulation was performed using overlapping spike peptides derived from SARS-CoV-2, HCoV-NL63, HCoV-OC43 and HCoV-229E.

The germline V gene encodes CDR1 SNHLY and CDR2 FYNNEI. V dropped 4 bases and J dropped 0 bases, with 4 bases sitting between them. The CDR3 spans 14 residues. This clonotype was detected only a few times. The antigen is undetermined. The Oncomine TCR Beta short-read assay was applied to DNA of cultured CD4+ T cells. The template was genomic DNA from cultured CD4+ T cells. MiXCR, applied by TCRdb to the PCR reads, yields one record per CDR3 protein. The data hold about 27,000 distinct CDR3 sequences, with 62% observed a single time. As for treatment: approximately nine-day PBMC culture with coronavirus spike peptide pools or control peptides (ViraFEST assay). ViraFEST grew antigen-specific T cells using peptide pools, then sequenced TCRs.

This chain uses TRBV2 with TRBJ2-6; D gene unclear. Sequenced here: CD4+ T cells from blood, cultured in vitro, sampled after SARS-CoV-2 vaccination. This sequence was found in a human donor who received a COVID-19 vaccine. The chain's CDR3 is CASSGYSGANVLTF. DNA for the CDR3: TGTGCCAGCAGTGGCTACTCTGGGGCCAACGTCCTGACTTTC.